Described below is a single T cell receptor beta chain sequence and its context. Its specificity is not known. V was trimmed by 7 bases and J by 7 bases, leaving 14 bases between them. Germline V gene lookup returns CDR1 MNHNY and CDR2 SVGAGI (reference sequence). The CDR3 sequence is 13 residues long. The data originate from a study of blood T cells in healthy people across ages. Isolating PBMCs gave at least 6 million of these cells per sample. Total RNA was extracted at no less than 5.5 micrograms per sample. For the second PCR, which ran for roughly 6 to 12 cycles, a sample-barcoded 5' primer and a J-beta primer mix were used. TCRdb recomputed calls from the 5' RACE reads with MiXCR, one row per CDR3 protein. The sample records more than 650,000 distinct CDR3 sequences, about 20% being singletons. Study results and caveats: As age increased, TCR beta diversity per million T cells fell in a roughly linear fashion. The study found more naive CD4+ cells and higher diversity in long-lived than aged donors.

This receptor was taken from a man in his 70s in good health. The chain has TRBV6-6 and TRBJ1-5, with D possibly TRBD1 on 5 matching bases. Sequenced: blood. CDR3 sequence reads: CASKWSGTQPQHF. DNA for the CDR3: TGTGCCAGCAAGTGGTCAGGGACCCAGCCCCAGCATTTT.